This T cell receptor (beta chain) was profiled in a study of cytomegalovirus exposure and HLA in healthy donors. Study-level results: Sequencing likely generated an artifact that appeared as a cluster of highly shared sequence variants.

PCR employed 60 Vbeta and 13 Jbeta primers. Measured with immunoSEQ multiplex PCR; TCRdb has only the in-frame clones, and not every one. The table has 190,000 or so clones, roughly four fifths seen once. To note about this clone: What it binds is unknown.

Germline V gene lookup returns CDR1 SGHTA and CDR2 FQGTGA. V lost 5 bases to trimming and J lost 5 bases, with 12 bases between them. The CDR3 consists of 13 residues. The chain carries TRBV7-3 and TRBJ2-5; D uncertain. The receptor's source is a man aged 50 to 59 in good health and CMV-seronegative. The sequencing input was PBMCs. The CDR3, as DNA: TGTGCCAGCAGCCCTACAGCAACTGAGACCCAGTACTTC. Amino acid sequence: CASSPTATETQYF.